This T cell receptor beta chain was obtained from a study of response to subunit inactivated influenza vaccine. Overall study findings and caveats: Seasonal influenza vaccination, on each occasion, was suggested by the authors to recruit few new T cells.

MiXCR, applied by TCRdb to the RT-PCR reads, yields one record per CDR3 protein. The sample holds about 190,000 distinct CDR3 sequences; approximately 15% are singletons and the top ten take 20% to 30%. J lost 8 bases, V lost 5 bases, and 14 bases had no gene match. The CDR3 covers 17 residues. The germline CDR1 and CDR2 sequences are SGDLS and YYNGEE. As for this clonotype: Its specificity is unknown.

The input for sequencing was CD8+ T cells sorted from PBMCs, taken roughly 5 days after vaccination. The chain recombines TRBV9 with TRBJ1-6; 9 bases match TRBD1. The TCR comes from a man aged 45-65 years who received an inactivated influenza vaccine. Here the CDR3 DNA reads TGTGCCAGCAGAGACGACAGGGGGGCGGGCCCTGATTCACCCCTCCACTTT. Encoded protein: CASRDDRGAGPDSPLHF.